One T cell receptor beta chain is described in this entry. Which antigen it targets is not known. This entry comes from a study of T cells expressing NK-cell markers (dated by TCRdb to 2020 to 2021). Notes on the research overall: Three sorted T-cell subsets (CD3+CD56+NKG2C+, CD3+CD56+NKG2C- and CD3+CD56-NKG2C+) from under ten donors had their TCR beta-chain repertoires profiled. Among the eight sequenced donors, seven were HCMV-seropositive and one was HCMV-seronegative. Randomly selected healthy volunteers, three men and five women, were used as the eight sequenced donors. Sequencing of the libraries produced 2 x 150 bp reads on Illumina HiSeq 2000/2500, MiSeq or NextSeq. Study-wide conclusions, independent of this receptor: Those dominant clonotypes were again the most abundant among CD3+CD56-NKG2C+ cells in several donors, at about 28.3-65%. Whether the expanded NKG2C-expressing T cell clones were specific for HCMV antigens was left unclear. In six donors, the dominant CD3+CD56+NKG2C+ clonotypes ranked among the top 10 CD8+ clonotypes, making up roughly 1.0-7.5% of CD8+ T cells.

To determine HCMV serostatus, a commercial ELISA kit was used to detect HCMV-specific IgG in serum. Peripheral blood mononuclear cells were isolated from blood by Ficoll density gradient centrifugation. Sequences LNHDA (CDR1) and SQIVND (CDR2) are obtained from the germline V gene (reference sequence). The CDR3 holds 17 amino acids from the cysteine to the phenylalanine. The DNA sequence is not available. The sequencer was an Illumina HiSeq 2000. 5'RACE template switching, by which a universal primer site and unique molecular identifiers were added, was used to make TCR beta cDNA libraries. Synthesis of cDNA was primed from the TCR beta constant segment and was followed by two consecutive PCR amplification steps. The authors processed their data as follows. MIGEC handled demultiplexing of the reads and grouping by UMI, while MiTCR was used to assemble and quantify clonotypes. To exclude erroneous sequences, only TCR cDNA sequences supported by at least two reads were retained. The tcR package was used for downstream repertoire analysis, with clonotypes matched between fractions based on CDR3 nucleotide sequence plus V segment. VDJmatch was used to annotate antigen specificity against VDJdb, with one amino acid substitution allowed in CDR3. Following TCRdb reprocessing, every CDR3 protein sequence forms one entry, and DNA is not provided. The V and J calls here are based on TCRdb, not the publication. The table for this sample lists approximately 380,000 distinct CDR3 sequences. Of the sample, about 5.2% falls within the top ten clones.

The receptor's source is a man between 18 and 69 years old in good health. The sequence joins TRBV19 to TRBJ2-6; TCRdb proposes TRBD1, but this gene call is untestable without DNA. The sample taken for sequencing was blood T cells: a sorted CD56 or NKG2C T cell subset, CD4+ or CD8+ T cells, or bulk PBMC T cells (not recorded which). The CDR3 amino acid sequence is: CASSTWGESSGANVLTF.